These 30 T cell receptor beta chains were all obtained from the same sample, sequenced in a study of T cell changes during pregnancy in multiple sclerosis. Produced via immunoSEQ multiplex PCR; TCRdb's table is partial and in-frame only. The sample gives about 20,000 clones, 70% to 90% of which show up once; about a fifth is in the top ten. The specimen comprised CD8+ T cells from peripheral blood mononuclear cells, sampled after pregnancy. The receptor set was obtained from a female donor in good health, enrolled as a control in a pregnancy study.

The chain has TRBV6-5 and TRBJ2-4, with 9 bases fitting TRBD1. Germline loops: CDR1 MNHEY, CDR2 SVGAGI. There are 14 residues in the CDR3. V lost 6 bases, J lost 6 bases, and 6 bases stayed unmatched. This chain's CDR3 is CASRNRGRGNIQYF. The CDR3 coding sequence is TGTGCCAGCAGAAACAGGGGGCGCGGAAACATTCAGTACTTC.

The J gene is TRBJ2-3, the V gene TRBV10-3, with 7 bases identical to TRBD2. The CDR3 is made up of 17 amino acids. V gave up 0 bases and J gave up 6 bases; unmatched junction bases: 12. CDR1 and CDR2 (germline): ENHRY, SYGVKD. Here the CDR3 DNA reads TGTGCCATCAGTGAGTCGATGGCAGCGGGGCTACACGATACGCAGTATTTT. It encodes CAISESMAAGLHDTQYF.

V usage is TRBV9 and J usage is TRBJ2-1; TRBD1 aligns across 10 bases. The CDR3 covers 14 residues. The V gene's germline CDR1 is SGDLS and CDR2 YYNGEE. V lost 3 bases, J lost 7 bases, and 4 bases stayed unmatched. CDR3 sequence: CASSGGDRGNEQFF. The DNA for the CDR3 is TGTGCCAGCAGCGGAGGGGACAGGGGAAATGAGCAGTTCTTC.

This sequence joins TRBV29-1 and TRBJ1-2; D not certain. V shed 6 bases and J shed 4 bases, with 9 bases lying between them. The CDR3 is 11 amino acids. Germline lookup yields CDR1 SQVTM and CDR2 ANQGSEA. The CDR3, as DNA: TGCAGCGTCGCGGAAGGCTATGGCTACACCTTC. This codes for CSVAEGYGYTF.

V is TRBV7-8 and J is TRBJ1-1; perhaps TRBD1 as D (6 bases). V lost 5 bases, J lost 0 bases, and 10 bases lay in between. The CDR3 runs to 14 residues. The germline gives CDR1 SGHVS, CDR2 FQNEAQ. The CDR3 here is CASSPPGVNTEAFF. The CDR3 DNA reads TGTGCCAGCAGCCCCCCAGGGGTGAACACTGAAGCTTTCTTT.

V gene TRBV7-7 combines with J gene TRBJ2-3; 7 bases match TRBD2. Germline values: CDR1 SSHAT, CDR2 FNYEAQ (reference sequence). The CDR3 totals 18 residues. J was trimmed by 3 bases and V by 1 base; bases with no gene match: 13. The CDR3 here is CASSLESPQRERTDTQYF. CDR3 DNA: TGTGCCAGCAGCTTAGAATCCCCACAGCGGGAAAGGACAGATACGCAGTATTTT.

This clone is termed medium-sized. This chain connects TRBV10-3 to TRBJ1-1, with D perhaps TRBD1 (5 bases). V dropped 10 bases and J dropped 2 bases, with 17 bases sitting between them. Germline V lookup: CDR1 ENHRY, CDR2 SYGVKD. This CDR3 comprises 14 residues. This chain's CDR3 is CANSIDSTNTEAFF. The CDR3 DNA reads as TGTGCCAATTCAATCGACAGTACCAACACTGAAGCTTTCTTT.

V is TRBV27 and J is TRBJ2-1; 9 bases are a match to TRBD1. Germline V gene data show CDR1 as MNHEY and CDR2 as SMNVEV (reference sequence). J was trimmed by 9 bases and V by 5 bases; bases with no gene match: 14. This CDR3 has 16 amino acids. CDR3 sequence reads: CASSRGRDRVRSEQFF. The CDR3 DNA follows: TGTGCCAGCAGTCGGGGGAGGGACAGGGTCAGGAGTGAGCAGTTCTTC.

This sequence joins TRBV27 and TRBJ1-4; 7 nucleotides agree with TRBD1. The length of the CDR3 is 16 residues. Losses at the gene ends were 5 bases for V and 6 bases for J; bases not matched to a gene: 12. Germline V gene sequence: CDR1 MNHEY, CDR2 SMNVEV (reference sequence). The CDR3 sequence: CASSAPPGTADEKLFF. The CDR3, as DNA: TGTGCCAGCAGTGCCCCCCCCGGGACAGCCGATGAAAAACTGTTTTTT.

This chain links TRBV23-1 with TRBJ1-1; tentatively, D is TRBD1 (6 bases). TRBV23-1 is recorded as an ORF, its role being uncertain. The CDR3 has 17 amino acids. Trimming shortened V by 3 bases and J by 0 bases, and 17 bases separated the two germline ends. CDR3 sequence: CASSQAPGHTVNTEAFF. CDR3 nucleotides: TGCGCCAGCAGTCAGGCACCGGGACATACCGTGAACACTGAAGCTTTCTTT.

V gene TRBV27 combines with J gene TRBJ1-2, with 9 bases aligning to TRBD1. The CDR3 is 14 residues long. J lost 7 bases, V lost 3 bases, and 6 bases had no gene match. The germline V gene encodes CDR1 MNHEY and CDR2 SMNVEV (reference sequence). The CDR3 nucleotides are TGTGCCAGCAGTTTGTCACAGGGGGCAGGTGGCTACACCTTC. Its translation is CASSLSQGAGGYTF.

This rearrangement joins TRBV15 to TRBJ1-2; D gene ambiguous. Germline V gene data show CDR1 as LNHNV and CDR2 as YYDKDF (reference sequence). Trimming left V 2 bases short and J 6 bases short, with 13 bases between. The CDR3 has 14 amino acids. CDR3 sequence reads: CATSRMAGYHGYTF. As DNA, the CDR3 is TGTGCCACCAGCAGAATGGCGGGTTACCATGGCTACACCTTC.

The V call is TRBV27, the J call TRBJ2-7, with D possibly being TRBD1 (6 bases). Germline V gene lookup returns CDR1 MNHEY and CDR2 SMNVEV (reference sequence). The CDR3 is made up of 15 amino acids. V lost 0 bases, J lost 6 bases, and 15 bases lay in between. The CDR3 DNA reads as TGTGCCAGCAGTTTATCTGCGACAGGCATTCTCGAGCAGTACTTC. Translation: CASSLSATGILEQYF.

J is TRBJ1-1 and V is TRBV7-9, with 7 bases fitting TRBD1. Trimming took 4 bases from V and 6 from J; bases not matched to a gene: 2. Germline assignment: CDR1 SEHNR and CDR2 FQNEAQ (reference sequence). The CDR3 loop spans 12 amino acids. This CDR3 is CASSSTGAEAFF. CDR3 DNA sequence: TGTGCCAGCAGCTCAACAGGGGCTGAAGCTTTCTTT.

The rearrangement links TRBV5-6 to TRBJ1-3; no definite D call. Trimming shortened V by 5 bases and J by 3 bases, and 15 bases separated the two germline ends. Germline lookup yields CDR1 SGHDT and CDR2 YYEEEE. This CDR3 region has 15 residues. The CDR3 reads CASRAEGGSGNTIYF. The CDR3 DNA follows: TGTGCCAGCAGGGCCGAGGGAGGAAGTGGAAACACCATATATTTT.

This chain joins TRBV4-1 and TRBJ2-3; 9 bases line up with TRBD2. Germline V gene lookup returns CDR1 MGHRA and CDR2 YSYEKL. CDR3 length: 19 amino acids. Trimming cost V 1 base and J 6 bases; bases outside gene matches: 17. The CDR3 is CASSQGDFQGTSLVDTQYF. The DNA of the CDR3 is TGCGCCAGCAGCCAAGGTGATTTTCAGGGGACTAGCCTAGTGGATACGCAGTATTTT.

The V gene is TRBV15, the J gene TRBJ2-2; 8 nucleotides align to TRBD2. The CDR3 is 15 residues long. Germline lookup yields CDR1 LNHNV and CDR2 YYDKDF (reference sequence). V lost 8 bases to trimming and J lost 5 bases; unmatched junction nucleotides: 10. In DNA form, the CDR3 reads TGTGCCACCTCCCCCCAAAGCGGGAGTACCGGGGAGCTGTTTTTT. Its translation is CATSPQSGSTGELFF.

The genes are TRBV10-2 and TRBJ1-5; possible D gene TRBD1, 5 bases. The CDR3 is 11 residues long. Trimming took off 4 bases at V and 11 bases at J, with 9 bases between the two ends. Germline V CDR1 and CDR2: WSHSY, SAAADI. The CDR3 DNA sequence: TGCGCCAGCAGTGGGGGGGGAACCCAGCATTTT. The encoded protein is CASSGGGTQHF.

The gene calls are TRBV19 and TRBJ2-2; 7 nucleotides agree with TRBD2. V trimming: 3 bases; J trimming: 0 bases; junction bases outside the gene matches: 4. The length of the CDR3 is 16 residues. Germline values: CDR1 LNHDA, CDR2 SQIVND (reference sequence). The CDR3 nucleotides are TGTGCCAGTAGTATTGAGAGCGGGACGAACACCGGGGAGCTGTTTTTT. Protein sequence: CASSIESGTNTGELFF.

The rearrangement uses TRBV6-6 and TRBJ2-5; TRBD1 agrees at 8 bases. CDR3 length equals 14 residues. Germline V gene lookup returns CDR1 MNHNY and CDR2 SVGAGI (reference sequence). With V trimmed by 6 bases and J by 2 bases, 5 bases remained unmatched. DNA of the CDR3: TGTGCCAGCAGCCGGACAGGGCCACAAGAGACCCAGTACTTC. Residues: CASSRTGPQETQYF.

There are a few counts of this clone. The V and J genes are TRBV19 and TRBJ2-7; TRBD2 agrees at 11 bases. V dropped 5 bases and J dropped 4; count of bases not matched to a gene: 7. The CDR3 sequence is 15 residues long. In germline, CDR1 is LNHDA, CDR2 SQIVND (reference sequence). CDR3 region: CASSATGTSGYEQYF. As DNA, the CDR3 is TGTGCCAGTAGTGCCACCGGGACTAGCGGATACGAGCAGTACTTC.

The CDR3 sequence: CASSAGAGGRETQYF. As DNA, the CDR3 is TGTGCCAGCAGCGCTGGGGCCGGGGGTCGTGAGACCCAGTACTTC. The chain couples TRBV7-9 to TRBJ2-5; D might be TRBD2 (6 bases). The V end lost 5 bases, the J end lost 5 bases, and 18 bases lay between the germline ends. In germline, CDR1 is SEHNR, CDR2 FQNEAQ (reference sequence). The CDR3 contains 15 residues.

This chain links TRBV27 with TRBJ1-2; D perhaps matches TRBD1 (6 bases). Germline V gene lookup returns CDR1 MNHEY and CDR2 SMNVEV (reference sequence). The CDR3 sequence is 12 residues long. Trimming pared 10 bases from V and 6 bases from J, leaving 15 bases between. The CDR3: CATLSRGNGYTF. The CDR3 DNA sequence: TGTGCCACCCTATCCAGGGGAAATGGCTACACCTTC.

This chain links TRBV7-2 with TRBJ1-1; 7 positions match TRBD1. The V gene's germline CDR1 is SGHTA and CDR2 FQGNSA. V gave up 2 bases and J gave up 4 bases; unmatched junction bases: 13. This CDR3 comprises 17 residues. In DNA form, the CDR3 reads TGTGCCAGCAGCTTATCAGGACAGGTGTCCTGGGGCACTGAAGCTTTCTTT. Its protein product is CASSLSGQVSWGTEAFF. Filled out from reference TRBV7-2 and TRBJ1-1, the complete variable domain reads GAGVSQSPSNKVTEKGKDVELRCDPISGHTALYWYRQSLGQGLEFLIYFQGNSAPDKSGLPSDRFSAERTGGSVSTLTIQRTQQEDSAVYLCASSLSGQVSWGTEAFFGQGTRLTVV.

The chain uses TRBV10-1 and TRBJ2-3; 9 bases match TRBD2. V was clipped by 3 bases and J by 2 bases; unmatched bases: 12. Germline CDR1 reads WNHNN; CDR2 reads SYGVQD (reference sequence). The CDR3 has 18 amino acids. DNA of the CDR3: TGCGCCAGCAGTGAAGGACTATCTAGCGGGGAAAACACAGATACGCAGTATTTT. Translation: CASSEGLSSGENTDTQYF.

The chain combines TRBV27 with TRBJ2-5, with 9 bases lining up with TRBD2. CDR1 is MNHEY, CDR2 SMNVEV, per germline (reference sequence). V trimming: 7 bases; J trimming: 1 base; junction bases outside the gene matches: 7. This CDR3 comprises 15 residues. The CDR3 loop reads CASKGLAGPQETQYF. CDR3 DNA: TGTGCCAGCAAGGGCCTAGCGGGACCCCAAGAGACCCAGTACTTC.

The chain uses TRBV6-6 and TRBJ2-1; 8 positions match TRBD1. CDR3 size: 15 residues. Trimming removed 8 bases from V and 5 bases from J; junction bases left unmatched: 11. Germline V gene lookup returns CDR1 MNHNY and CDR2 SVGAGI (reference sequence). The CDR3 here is CASRKVGTGDNEQFF. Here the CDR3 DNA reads TGTGCCAGCCGTAAAGTCGGGACAGGAGACAATGAGCAGTTCTTC.

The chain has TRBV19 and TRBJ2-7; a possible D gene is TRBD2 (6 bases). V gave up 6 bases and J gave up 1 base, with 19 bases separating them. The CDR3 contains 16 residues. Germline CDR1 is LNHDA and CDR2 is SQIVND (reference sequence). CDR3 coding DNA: TGTGCCAGTAGCGAACTGCCGGGACTGGCGTCCTACGAGCAGTACTTC. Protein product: CASSELPGLASYEQYF.

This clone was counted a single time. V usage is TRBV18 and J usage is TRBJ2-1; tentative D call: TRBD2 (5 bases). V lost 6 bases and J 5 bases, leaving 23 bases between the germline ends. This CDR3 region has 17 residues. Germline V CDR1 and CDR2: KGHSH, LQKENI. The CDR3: CASSPDQWRRGNNEQFF. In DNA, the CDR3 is TGTGCCAGCTCCCCTGACCAATGGCGGAGAGGGAACAATGAGCAGTTCTTC.

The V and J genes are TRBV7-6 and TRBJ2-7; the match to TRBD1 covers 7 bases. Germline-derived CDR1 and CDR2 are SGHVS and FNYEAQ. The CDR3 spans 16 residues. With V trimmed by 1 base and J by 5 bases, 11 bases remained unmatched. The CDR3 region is CASSLVGGLRSDEQYF. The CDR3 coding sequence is TGTGCCAGCAGCTTAGTAGGGGGCCTAAGGTCCGACGAGCAGTACTTC.